The clone carrying this TCR beta chain was observed once. Its specificity is not known. The data were produced by immunoSEQ multiplex PCR, yet TCRdb's version contains in-frame clones alone and is incomplete. The sample records 45,000 or so clones, around 78% being singletons. The entry originates in a study of PD-1 blockade in classical Hodgkin lymphoma. General study points: Patients newly diagnosed and complete responders had comparable baseline diversity. Newly diagnosed patients were reported to start with lower TCR diversity than healthy donors. The drivers behind the repertoire differences, possibly disease activity or prior therapy, remain undefined.

The time point was: cycle 4 day 1 (C4D1), after more than five weeks of nivolumab. Following autologous stem cell transplantation, relapse occurred in every patient, and exposure to brentuximab vedotin varied. Patients' outcomes at their best amounted to complete response, partial response or progressive disease. The sample here was peripheral blood mononuclear cells (PBMCs), taken before the fourth cycle of nivolumab. This clonotype was sampled from a human donor with classical Hodgkin lymphoma.

For the CDR3, the DNA is TGTGCCAGCAGCCCCCGGGACAGGGTTCCTACCAACTATGGCTACACCTTC. Protein: CASSPRDRVPTNYGYTF. V and J are TRBV7-9 and TRBJ1-2; the match to TRBD1 covers 9 bases. CDR1 is SEHNR, CDR2 FQNEAQ, per germline (reference sequence). V lost 5 bases and J lost 2; bases outside the gene matches: 12. There are 17 residues in the CDR3.